This T cell receptor beta chain was recorded in a study of blood T cell repertoires in COVID-19. On the study more broadly: Acute and convalescent COVID-19 samples came from the United States, Italy and Spain.

Original data processing: Reference gene primer amplification gave nucleated cell count estimates. Libraries were prepared by immunoSEQ multiplex PCR; TCRdb keeps only in-frame clonotypes and omits some of them. V, J and clone size reflect that table, while D and trimming were determined from the DNA. The table has about 390,000 clones, 87% seen once. All enrollees were roughly 18 to 89 years old and from some 24 US areas. The germline gives CDR1 SGHAT, CDR2 FQNNGV. The CDR3 is made up of 14 amino acids. The V end lost 2 bases, the J end lost 0 bases, and 8 bases lay between the germline ends. Points on this clone: Other DNA sequences from this sample encode an identical CDR3 as well.

The material sequenced was PBMCs or T cells enriched from blood (not recorded which). The clonotype originates from a woman aged 45-59 years who had recovered from COVID-19. This sequence joins TRBV11-2 and TRBJ2-7, with D maybe TRBD1 (5 bases). The CDR3 nucleotides are TGTGCCAGCAGCTTATATAGGGGCTCCTACGAGCAGTACTTC. Translated, it gives CASSLYRGSYEQYF.